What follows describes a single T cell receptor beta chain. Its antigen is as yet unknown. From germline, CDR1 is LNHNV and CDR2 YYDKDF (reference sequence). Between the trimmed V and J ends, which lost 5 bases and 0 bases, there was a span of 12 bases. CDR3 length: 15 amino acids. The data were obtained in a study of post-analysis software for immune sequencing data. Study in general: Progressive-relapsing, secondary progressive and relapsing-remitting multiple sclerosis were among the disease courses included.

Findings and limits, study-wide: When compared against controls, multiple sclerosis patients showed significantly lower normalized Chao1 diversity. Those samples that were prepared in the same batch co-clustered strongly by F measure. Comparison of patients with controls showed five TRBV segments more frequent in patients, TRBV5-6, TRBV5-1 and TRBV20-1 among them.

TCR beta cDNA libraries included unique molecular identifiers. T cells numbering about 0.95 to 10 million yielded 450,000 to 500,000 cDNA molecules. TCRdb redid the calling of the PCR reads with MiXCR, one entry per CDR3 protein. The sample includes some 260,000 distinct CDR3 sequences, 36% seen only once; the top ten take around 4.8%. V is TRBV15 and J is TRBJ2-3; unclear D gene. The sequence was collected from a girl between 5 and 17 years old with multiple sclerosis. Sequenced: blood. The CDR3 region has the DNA TGTGCCACCAGCGCCGTGGGTCGGAGCACAGATACGCAGTATTTT. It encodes CATSAVGRSTDTQYF.